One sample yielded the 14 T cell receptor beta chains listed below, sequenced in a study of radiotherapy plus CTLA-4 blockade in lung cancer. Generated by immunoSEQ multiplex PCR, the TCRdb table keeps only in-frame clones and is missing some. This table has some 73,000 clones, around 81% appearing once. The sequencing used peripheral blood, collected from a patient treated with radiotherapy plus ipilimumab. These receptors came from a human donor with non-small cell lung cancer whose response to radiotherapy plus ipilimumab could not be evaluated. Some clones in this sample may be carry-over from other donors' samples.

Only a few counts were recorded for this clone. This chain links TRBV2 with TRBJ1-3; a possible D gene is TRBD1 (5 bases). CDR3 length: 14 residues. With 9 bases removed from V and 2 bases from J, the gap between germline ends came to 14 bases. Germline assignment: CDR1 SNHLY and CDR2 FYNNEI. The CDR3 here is CASQVGLPGNTIYF. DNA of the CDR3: TGTGCCAGTCAGGTGGGGCTTCCTGGAAACACCATATATTTT.

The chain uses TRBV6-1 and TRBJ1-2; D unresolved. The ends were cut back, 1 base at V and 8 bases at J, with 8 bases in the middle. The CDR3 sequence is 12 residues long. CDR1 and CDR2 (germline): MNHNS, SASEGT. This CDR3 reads CASSEVNTGYTF. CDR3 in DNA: TGTGCCAGCAGTGAAGTTAACACAGGCTACACCTTC.

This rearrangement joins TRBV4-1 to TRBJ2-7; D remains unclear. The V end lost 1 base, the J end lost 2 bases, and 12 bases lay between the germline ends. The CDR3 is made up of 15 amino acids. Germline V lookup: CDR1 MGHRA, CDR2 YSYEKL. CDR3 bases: TGCGCCAGCAGCCAAGCCCCAGGTGTCCCCTACGAGCAGTACTTC. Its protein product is CASSQAPGVPYEQYF.

CDR3 nucleotides: TGCGCCAGCAGCTTGGACAGTCCTAACTATGGCTACACCTTC. Translated: CASSLDSPNYGYTF. This sequence joins TRBV5-1 and TRBJ1-2; D unresolved. V lost 0 bases, J lost 0 bases, and 6 bases lay in between. CDR1 is SGHRS, CDR2 YFSETQ, per germline. This CDR3 contains 14 residues.

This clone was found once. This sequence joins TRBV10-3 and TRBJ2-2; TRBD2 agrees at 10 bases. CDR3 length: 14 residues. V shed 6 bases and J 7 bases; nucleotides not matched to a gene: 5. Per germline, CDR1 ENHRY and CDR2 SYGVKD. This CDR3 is CAISLTSGDGELFF. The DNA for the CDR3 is TGTGCCATCAGCCTCACTAGCGGGGACGGGGAGCTGTTTTTT.

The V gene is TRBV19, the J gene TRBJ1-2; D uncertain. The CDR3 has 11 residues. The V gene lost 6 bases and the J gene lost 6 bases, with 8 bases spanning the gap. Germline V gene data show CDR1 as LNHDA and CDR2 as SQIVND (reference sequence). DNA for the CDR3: TGTGCCAGTAGGGATCTAGATGGCTACACCTTC. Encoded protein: CASRDLDGYTF.

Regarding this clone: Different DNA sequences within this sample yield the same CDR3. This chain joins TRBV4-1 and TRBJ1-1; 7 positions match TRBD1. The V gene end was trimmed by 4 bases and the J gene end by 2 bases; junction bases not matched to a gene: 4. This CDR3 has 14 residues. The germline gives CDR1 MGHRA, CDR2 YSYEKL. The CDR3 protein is CASSPDRANTEAFF. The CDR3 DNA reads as TGCGCCAGCAGCCCAGACAGGGCTAACACTGAAGCTTTCTTT.

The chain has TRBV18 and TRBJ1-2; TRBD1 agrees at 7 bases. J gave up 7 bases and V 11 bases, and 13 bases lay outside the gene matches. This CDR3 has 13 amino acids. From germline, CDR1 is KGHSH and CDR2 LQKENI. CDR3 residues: CAGGPGGAVGYTF. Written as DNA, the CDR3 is TGTGCCGGAGGCCCAGGGGGTGCTGTTGGCTACACCTTC.

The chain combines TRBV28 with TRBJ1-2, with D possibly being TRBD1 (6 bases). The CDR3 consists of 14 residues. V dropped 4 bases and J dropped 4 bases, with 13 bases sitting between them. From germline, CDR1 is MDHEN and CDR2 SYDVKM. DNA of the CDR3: TGTGCCAGCAGTTCCGGGACATCCGGCTATGGCTACACCTTC. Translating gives CASSSGTSGYGYTF.

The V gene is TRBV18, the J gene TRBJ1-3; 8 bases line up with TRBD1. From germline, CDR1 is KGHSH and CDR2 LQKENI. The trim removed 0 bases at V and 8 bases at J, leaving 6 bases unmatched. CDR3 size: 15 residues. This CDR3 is CASSPPGQVRHTIYF. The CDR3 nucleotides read TGTGCCAGCTCACCACCGGGACAGGTCAGGCACACCATATATTTT.

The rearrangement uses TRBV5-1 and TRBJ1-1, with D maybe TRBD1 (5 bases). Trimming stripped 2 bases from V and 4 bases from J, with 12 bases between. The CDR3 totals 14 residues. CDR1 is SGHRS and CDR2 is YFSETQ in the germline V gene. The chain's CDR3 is CASSFLGVATEAFF. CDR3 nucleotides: TGCGCCAGCAGCTTCCTAGGGGTAGCCACTGAAGCTTTCTTT. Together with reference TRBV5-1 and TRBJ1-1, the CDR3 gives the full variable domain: KAGVTQTPRYLIKTRGQQVTLSCSPISGHRSVSWYQQTPGQGLQFLFEYFSETQRNKGNFPGRFSGRQFSNSRSEMNVSTLELGDSALYLCASSFLGVATEAFFGQGTRLTVV.

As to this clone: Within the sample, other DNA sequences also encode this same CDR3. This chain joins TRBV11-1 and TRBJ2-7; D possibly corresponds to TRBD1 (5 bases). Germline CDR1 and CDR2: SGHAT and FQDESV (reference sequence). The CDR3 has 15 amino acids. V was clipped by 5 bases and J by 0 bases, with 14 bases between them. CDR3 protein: CASSLTTDTSYEQYF. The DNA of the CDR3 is TGTGCCAGCAGCCTAACGACAGATACCTCCTACGAGCAGTACTTC. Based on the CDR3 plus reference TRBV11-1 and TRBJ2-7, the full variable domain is EAEVAQSPRYKITEKSQAVAFWCDPISGHATLYWYRQILGQGPELLVQFQDESVVDDSQLPKDRFSAERLKGVDSTLKIQPAELGDSAMYLCASSLTTDTSYEQYFGPGTRLTVT.

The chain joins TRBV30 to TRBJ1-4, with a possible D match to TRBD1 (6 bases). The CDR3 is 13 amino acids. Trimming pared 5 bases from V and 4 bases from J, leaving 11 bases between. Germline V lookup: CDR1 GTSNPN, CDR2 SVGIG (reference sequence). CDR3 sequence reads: CAWLDRINEKLFF. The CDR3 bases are TGTGCCTGGCTAGACAGGATTAATGAAAAACTGTTTTTT.

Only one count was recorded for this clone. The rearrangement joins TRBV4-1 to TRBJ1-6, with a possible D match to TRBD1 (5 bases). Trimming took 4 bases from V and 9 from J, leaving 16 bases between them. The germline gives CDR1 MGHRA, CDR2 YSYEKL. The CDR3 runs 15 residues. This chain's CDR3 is CASSPGLTGASPLHF. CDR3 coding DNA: TGCGCCAGCAGCCCCGGGCTGACTGGGGCTTCACCCCTCCACTTT.